What follows are 11 T cell receptor beta chains derived from one specimen sequenced in a study of monozygotic twins with inflammatory bowel disease. From the 5' RACE reads, TCRdb lists one entry per CDR3 protein and no DNA. The sample features 200,000 to 250,000 distinct CDR3 sequences, with less than 2% in its top ten. The specimen was blood. These receptors were collected from a human donor with ulcerative colitis or Crohn's disease, or a healthy co-twin of an affected twin (not recorded which).

The chain is built from TRBV5-1 and TRBJ1-3. The CDR3 length is 14 residues. CDR1 is SGHRS, CDR2 YFSETQ, per germline. CDR3 sequence reads: CASSWSDPGNTIYF.

This clonotype is medium-sized by frequency. This chain uses TRBV5-1 with TRBJ1-1. Germline V gene data show CDR1 as SGHRS and CDR2 as YFSETQ. The CDR3 is 11 residues long. The CDR3 here is CASSLGPEAFF.

The chain couples TRBV29-1 to TRBJ1-2; TCRdb selects TRBD1, and the lack of DNA leaves this call unchecked. Looked up from germline, CDR1 is SQVTM and CDR2 is ANQGSEA. This CDR3 contains 12 residues. CDR3 in amino acids: CSAKDSVGGYTF.

CDR3 amino acids: CASSYSQFMNTEAFF. The rearrangement links TRBV6-5 to TRBJ1-1. This CDR3 is built from 15 residues. The germline V gene has CDR1 MNHEY and CDR2 SVGAGI.

This chain links TRBV10-3 with TRBJ1-2; TCRdb reports TRBD1, a call that lacks DNA to check it against. The CDR3 is made up of 15 amino acids. CDR1 and CDR2 from the germline V gene are ENHRY and SYGVKD. The CDR3 sequence is CAISESTGASYGYTF.

The chain recombines TRBV9 with TRBJ2-7; TCRdb proposes TRBD2, but this gene call is untestable without DNA. Germline assignment: CDR1 SGDLS and CDR2 YYNGEE. This CDR3 is 18 amino acids long. The CDR3 sequence: CASSVDSERGDLWSEQYF.

The rearrangement joins TRBV5-1 to TRBJ2-7; there is no DNA to check the TCRdb D call of TRBD1. This CDR3 region has 12 residues. Germline values: CDR1 SGHRS, CDR2 YFSETQ. The chain's CDR3 is CASSLRGTEQYF.

The chain joins TRBV2 to TRBJ2-6; the D call of TRBD1 rests on TCRdb alone, since no DNA is present to check it. The V gene's germline CDR1 is SNHLY and CDR2 FYNNEI. The CDR3 loop spans 15 amino acids. CDR3 sequence: CASSYRASGANVLTF.

The chain couples TRBV6-2 or TRBV6-3 to TRBJ2-5; TCRdb outputs TRBD1, but without DNA this stays unchecked. The germline V gene encodes CDR1 MNHEY and CDR2 SVGEGT. The CDR3 extends over 15 amino acids. The CDR3 sequence: CASRGGGGGVETQYF.

V usage is TRBV7-2 and J usage is TRBJ2-5. Germline CDR1 reads SGHTA; CDR2 reads FQGNSA. This CDR3 spans 15 amino acids. Here the CDR3 reads CASSRRNPSQETQYF.

The chain links TRBV3-1 to TRBJ2-7; the TRBD1 assignment by TCRdb is unverifiable without DNA. Germline loops: CDR1 LGHDT, CDR2 YNNKEL (reference sequence). CDR3 length equals 14 residues. CDR3 sequence reads: CASSPPHGAYEQYF.